This note documents a single TCR beta chain sequence. Its antigen remains unidentified. Base qualities were left out, and no much larger clone turns up one base away. The data originate from a study of patients and donors after allogeneic stem cell transplantation (dated by TCRdb to the early 2020s). Compared with germline, V lacks 6 bases and J lacks 4 bases; bases without a gene match: 3. The germline V gene supplies CDR1 SNHLY and CDR2 FYNNEI. Taken from cysteine to phenylalanine, the CDR3 has 14 residues. CDR3 DNA is the only sequence kept; it has 42 bases, read in frame from the first base. Receptor libraries were prepared by RT-PCR. Instrument on record: NextSeq 550. In-frame beta chains were kept once TCRdb had trimmed the public reads at Q25 with fastp and called clones with MiXCR. Rows matching on CDR3 protein sequence are summarized as one entry with the most common DNA and genes. The sample table shows some 200,000 distinct CDR3 sequences, and approximately 41% are seen once. The ten largest clones capture around 35% of the sample.

The chain links TRBV2 with TRBJ2-5, and 12 bases in between align with TRBD2. This clonotype originated in a human donor who was either an allogeneic HSCT recipient or a stem cell or donor lymphocyte infusion donor (not recorded which). It is not recorded whose cells these are; they may come from a transplant donor. Sequenced material: blood, either unsorted or a sorted T cell fraction (not recorded which). CDR3 protein: CASRPGLAGETQYF. Here is the DNA: TGTGCCAGCAGGCCGGGACTAGCGGGAGAGACCCAGTACTTC.